One and the same sample provided the 24 T cell receptor beta chains below, sequenced in a study of response to subunit inactivated influenza vaccine (dated by TCRdb to 2017 to 2018). The library was obtained by RT-PCR. TCRdb names Illumina HiSeq 2500 as the instrument used. TCRdb trimmed public reads at Q25 via fastp, called clones via MiXCR and kept in-frame beta chains. Entries that share a CDR3 protein sequence are merged under the most common genes and DNA. The sample table lists 630,000 or so distinct CDR3 sequences, around 14% of them with a count of one. The ten largest clonotypes hold 11% of the sample. The starting material was PBMCs from blood, obtained 11 to 12 days after vaccination. The receptors here all came from a man between 50 and 59 years old who received an inactivated influenza vaccine. Donor details come from another sample of the same person, matched by shared clones.

The rearrangement links TRBV7-8 to TRBJ2-7; D unclear. The ends were cut back, 1 base at V and 0 bases at J, with 10 bases in the middle. Per germline, CDR1 SGHVS and CDR2 FQNEAQ. The CDR3 is made up of 15 amino acids. CDR3 sequence reads: CASSLVFPSSYEQYF. DNA for the CDR3: TGTGCCAGCAGCTTAGTATTTCCAAGCTCCTACGAGCAGTACTTC.

This clonotype has a handful of counts. V usage is TRBV7-9 and J usage is TRBJ1-1; D perhaps matches TRBD1 (5 bases). The CDR3 covers 12 residues. Germline V CDR1 and CDR2: SEHNR, FQNEAQ (reference sequence). The V end lost 4 bases, the J end lost 5 bases, and 8 bases lay between the germline ends. The CDR3 protein is CASSSRVTEAFF. CDR3 DNA sequence: TGTGCCAGCAGCTCCAGGGTTACTGAAGCTTTCTTT.

The rearrangement uses TRBV6-5 and TRBJ2-2; no clear D. V lost 2 bases and J 1 base, leaving 8 bases between the germline ends. CDR1 is MNHEY, CDR2 SVGAGI, per germline. This CDR3 has 15 amino acids. The CDR3 region has the DNA TGTGCCAGCAGTTACAAGGCGATGAACACCGGGGAGCTGTTTTTT. Translation gives CASSYKAMNTGELFF.

This clonotype was seen a few times. This rearrangement joins TRBV5-6 to TRBJ2-7; possible D gene TRBD1, 6 bases. The CDR3 totals 16 residues. V was cut by 0 bases and J by 0 bases, with 13 bases left in between. Germline CDR1 is SGHDT and CDR2 is YYEEEE. The DNA of the CDR3 is TGTGCCAGCAGCTTGGCATGGGACACAACCTCCTACGAGCAGTACTTC. Translation gives CASSLAWDTTSYEQYF.

In its sample, this clonotype was seen a few times. This rearrangement joins TRBV7-9 to TRBJ1-2, with unresolved D. V lost 5 bases to trimming and J lost 3 bases, with 13 bases between them. Germline V gene sequence: CDR1 SEHNR, CDR2 FQNEAQ (reference sequence). The CDR3 runs to 14 residues. The CDR3 DNA reads TGTGCCAGCAGCCTCGGATCGGGTGACTATGGCTACACCTTC. Amino acid sequence: CASSLGSGDYGYTF. Full variable domain (missing parts from reference TRBV7-9 and TRBJ1-2): DTGVSQNPRHKITKRGQNVTFRCDPISEHNRLYWYRQTLGQGPEFLTYFQNEAQLEKSRLLSDRFSAERPKGSFSTLEIQRTEQGDSAMYLCASSLGSGDYGYTFGSGTRLTVV.

This clonotype was seen at least ten times. The rearrangement links TRBV25-1 to TRBJ2-5; perhaps TRBD2 as D (7 bases). V was cut by 6 bases and J by 5 bases, with 10 bases left in between. Germline loops: CDR1 MGHDK, CDR2 SYGVNS. CDR3 size: 12 residues. The CDR3 DNA reads TGTGCCAGCAGAAGGGGGGGGGAGACCCAGTACTTC. Protein product: CASRRGGETQYF.

The V and J genes are TRBV5-1 and TRBJ2-7; no clear D. Germline V gene data show CDR1 as SGHRS and CDR2 as YFSETQ. V dropped 1 base and J dropped 2 bases, with 10 bases sitting between them. CDR3 length: 14 residues. Written as DNA, the CDR3 is TGCGCCAGCAGCTTGAACCCGTCCCCCTACGAGCAGTACTTC. Amino acid sequence: CASSLNPSPYEQYF.

Only a few counts were recorded for this clonotype. The CDR3 DNA sequence: TGTGCCAGCAGTTGGAAACAGGGGAACACCGGGGAGCTGTTTTTT. Protein product: CASSWKQGNTGELFF. The chain carries TRBV12-3 or TRBV12-4 and TRBJ2-2, with a possible D match to TRBD1 (6 bases). V lost 4 bases and J lost 1, with 10 bases in between. This CDR3 comprises 15 residues.

The chain couples TRBV27 to TRBJ2-7; 9 bases agree with TRBD2. Germline V gene data show CDR1 as MNHEY and CDR2 as SMNVEV (reference sequence). The CDR3 runs to 15 residues. J gave up 0 bases and V 5 bases, and 5 bases lay outside the gene matches. CDR3 sequence reads: CASSLIAGASYEQYF. CDR3 DNA sequence: TGTGCCAGCAGTCTCATAGCGGGGGCCTCCTACGAGCAGTACTTC.

This clonotype was recorded a few times. The chain recombines TRBV5-6 with TRBJ1-1; no definite D call. The CDR3 runs to 12 residues. V lost 3 bases and J lost 6, with 9 bases in between. Germline V CDR1 and CDR2: SGHDT, YYEEEE. CDR3 amino acids: CASSSSSPEAFF. In DNA, the CDR3 is TGTGCCAGCAGCTCAAGCAGTCCTGAAGCTTTCTTT.

The genes are TRBV12-3 or TRBV12-4 and TRBJ1-5, with D hard to call. The CDR3 loop spans 14 amino acids. V was shortened by 3 bases and J by 4 bases, with 10 bases between the two germline ends. The CDR3 DNA sequence: TGTGCCAGCAGTTTTGGGTACGGAAATCAGCCCCAGCATTTT. Translating gives CASSFGYGNQPQHF.

This clonotype was counted only a few times. V is TRBV7-2 and J is TRBJ2-1; D gene uncertain. The V end lost 5 bases, the J end lost 9 bases, and 8 bases lay between the germline ends. In germline, CDR1 is SGHTA, CDR2 FQGNSA. This CDR3 contains 11 residues. CDR3 in amino acids: CASSQSAEQFF. CDR3 bases: TGTGCCAGCAGCCAAAGTGCTGAGCAGTTCTTC.

The chain combines TRBV23-1 with TRBJ1-6; 10 bases align to TRBD1. TRBV23-1 falls under the ORF class, with uncertain function. This CDR3 has 15 amino acids. The V gene end was trimmed by 2 bases and the J gene end by 17 bases; junction bases not matched to a gene: 12. CDR3: CASSQPIGTGESIHF. CDR3 nucleotide sequence: TGCGCCAGCAGTCAACCCATAGGGACAGGGGAGTCTATCCACTTT.

This clonotype was seen only a few times. The chain combines TRBV7-2 with TRBJ2-7; the D gene is possibly TRBD2 (6 bases). Germline CDR1 SGHTA, CDR2 FQGNSA. The V and J ends lost 2 bases and 3 bases respectively, with 14 bases between them. This CDR3 region has 15 residues. The DNA of the CDR3 is TGTGCCAGCAGCTTAAGGGCGGGAACTGACTACGAGCAGTACTTC. This codes for CASSLRAGTDYEQYF.

Only a few counts were recorded for this clonotype. The chain is built from TRBV4-1 and TRBJ2-2; 9 nucleotides line up with TRBD2. The length of the CDR3 is 17 residues. Germline CDR1 MGHRA, CDR2 YSYEKL. V shed 3 bases, J shed 0 bases, and the junction held 5 bases outside the gene matches. The CDR3 DNA is TGCGCCAGCAGCCAGGGACTAGCCTATTCGAACACCGGGGAGCTGTTTTTT. It codes for CASSQGLAYSNTGELFF.

This clonotype showed up just a few times. The chain recombines TRBV4-2 with TRBJ2-2; D possibly matches TRBD1 or TRBD2 (5 bases each). V gave up 0 bases and J gave up 4 bases, with 15 bases separating them. From germline, CDR1 is LGHNA and CDR2 YNFKEQ. This CDR3 is 17 amino acids long. The CDR3, as DNA: TGTGCCAGCAGCCAAGACCCTCGGGGACCCATCACCGGGGAGCTGTTTTTT. It is translated as CASSQDPRGPITGELFF.

This clonotype showed up just a few times. This chain uses TRBV3-1 with TRBJ2-2; 9 bases align to TRBD2. Unmatched junction bases numbered 6, after V lost 4 bases and J lost 6 bases. CDR3 length: 15 amino acids. Germline values: CDR1 LGHDT, CDR2 YNNKEL (reference sequence). In DNA, the CDR3 is TGTGCCAGCAGCCCTCCGGGACTAGCTTCCGGGGAGCTGTTTTTT. This encodes CASSPPGLASGELFF.

The rearrangement uses TRBV6-1 and TRBJ2-1, with TRBD2 matching over 10 bases. Germline V CDR1 and CDR2: MNHNS, SASEGT. CDR3 length equals 15 residues. The trim removed 4 bases at V and 4 bases at J, leaving 4 bases unmatched. The CDR3 spells CASSVSSGSYNEQFF. CDR3 bases: TGTGCCAGCAGTGTCTCTAGCGGGAGTTACAATGAGCAGTTCTTC.

This clonotype was seen a handful of times. The gene calls are TRBV6-4 and TRBJ1-2; D perhaps matches TRBD1 (6 bases). V lost 0 bases and J 4 bases, leaving 18 bases between the germline ends. CDR1 is MRHNA and CDR2 is SNTAGT in the germline V gene. The CDR3 covers 17 residues. The CDR3 region has the DNA TGTGCCAGCAGTGACTCCCGGGACATCCTCAACGCCTATGGCTACACCTTC. Translating it yields CASSDSRDILNAYGYTF.

This clonotype was detected only a few times. This chain joins TRBV20-1 and TRBJ2-1, with unresolved D. The germline V gene has CDR1 DFQATT and CDR2 SNEGSKA (reference sequence). V dropped 0 bases and J dropped 1 base, with 13 bases sitting between them. The CDR3 is 16 amino acids. The CDR3 spells CSARDQGGISYNEQFF. The DNA for the CDR3 is TGCAGTGCTAGAGATCAAGGCGGAATATCCTACAATGAGCAGTTCTTC.

The V and J genes are TRBV12-3 or TRBV12-4 and TRBJ2-7, with D perhaps TRBD1 or TRBD2 (5 bases each). This CDR3 contains 15 residues. The V gene lost 0 bases and the J gene lost 3 bases, with 12 bases spanning the gap. The CDR3: CASSLALGTHYEQYF. As DNA, the CDR3 is TGTGCCAGCAGTTTAGCGCTGGGGACCCACTACGAGCAGTACTTC.

This clonotype was seen more than once but under ten times. The CDR3 nucleotides read TGTGCCACCAGCAGCCCCCAAACAGGTTATCAAGAGACCCAGTACTTC. Translating gives CATSSPQTGYQETQYF. The gene calls are TRBV15 and TRBJ2-5, with D perhaps TRBD1 (5 bases). This CDR3 spans 16 amino acids. Trimming left V 3 bases short and J 2 bases short, with 16 bases between. Per germline, CDR1 LNHNV and CDR2 YYDKDF (reference sequence).

This clonotype has just a few counts. The chain carries TRBV4-2 and TRBJ1-5; possibly TRBD1 for D (5 bases). Trimming stripped 1 base from V and 1 base from J, with 8 bases between. The CDR3 is made up of 15 amino acids. The germline CDR1 and CDR2 sequences are LGHNA and YNFKEQ. The DNA of the CDR3 is TGTGCCAGCAGCCAAGGGGACCTCAGCAATCAGCCCCAGCATTTT. Its translation: CASSQGDLSNQPQHF.

This clonotype has a count of ten or more. The chain joins TRBV5-1 to TRBJ2-5; TRBD2 aligns across 7 bases. The CDR3 is 16 residues long. The trim removed 0 bases at V and 6 bases at J, leaving 11 bases unmatched. CDR1 is SGHRS and CDR2 is YFSETQ in the germline V gene. The CDR3 spells CASSLERRERRKTQYF. The CDR3, as DNA: TGCGCCAGCAGCTTGGAAAGGCGGGAGAGAAGAAAGACCCAGTACTTC. Complete variable domain (other parts from reference TRBV5-1 and TRBJ2-5): KAGVTQTPRYLIKTRGQQVTLSCSPISGHRSVSWYQQTPGQGLQFLFEYFSETQRNKGNFPGRFSGRQFSNSRSEMNVSTLELGDSALYLCASSLERRERRKTQYFGPGTRLLVL.